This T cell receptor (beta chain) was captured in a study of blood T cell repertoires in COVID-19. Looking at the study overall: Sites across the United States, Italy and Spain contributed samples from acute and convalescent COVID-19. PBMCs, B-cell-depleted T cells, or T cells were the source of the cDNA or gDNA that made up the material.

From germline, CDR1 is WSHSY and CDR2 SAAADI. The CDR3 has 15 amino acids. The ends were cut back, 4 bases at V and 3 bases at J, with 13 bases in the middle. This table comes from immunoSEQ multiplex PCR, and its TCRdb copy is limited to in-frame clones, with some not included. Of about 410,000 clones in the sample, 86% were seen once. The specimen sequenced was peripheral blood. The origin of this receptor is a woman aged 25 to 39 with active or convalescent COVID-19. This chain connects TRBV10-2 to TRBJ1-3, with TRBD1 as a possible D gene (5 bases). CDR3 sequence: CASSGGRVGGNTIYF. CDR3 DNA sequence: TGCGCCAGCAGTGGGGGCCGGGTCGGTGGAAACACCATATATTTT.